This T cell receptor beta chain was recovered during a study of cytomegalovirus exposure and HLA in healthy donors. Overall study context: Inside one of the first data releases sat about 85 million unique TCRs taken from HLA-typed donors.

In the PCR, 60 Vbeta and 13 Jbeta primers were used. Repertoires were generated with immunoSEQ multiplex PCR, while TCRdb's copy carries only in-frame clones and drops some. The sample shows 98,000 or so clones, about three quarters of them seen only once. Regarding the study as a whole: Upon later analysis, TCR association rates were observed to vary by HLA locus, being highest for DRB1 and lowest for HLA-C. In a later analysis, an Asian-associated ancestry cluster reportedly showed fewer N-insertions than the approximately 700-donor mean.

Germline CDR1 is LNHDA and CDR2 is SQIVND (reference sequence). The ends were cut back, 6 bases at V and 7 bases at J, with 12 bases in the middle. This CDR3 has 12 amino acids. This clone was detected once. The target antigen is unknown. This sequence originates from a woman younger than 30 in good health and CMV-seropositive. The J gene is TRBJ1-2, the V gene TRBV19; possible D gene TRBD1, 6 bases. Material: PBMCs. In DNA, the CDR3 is TGTGCCAGTAGGGGACAAGCCTTTGGCTACACCTTC. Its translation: CASRGQAFGYTF.